The table lists the clone carrying this T cell receptor (beta chain) with a count of one. As yet, its antigen is unknown. The sample comes from a study of T-cell memory formation after mild COVID-19. About the research overall: Across donors, TCR clusters were largely donor specific. General observations from the study: Later expanders leaned toward CD4+, whereas clones contracting from day 15 to 85 were balanced CD4/CD8. The study found contracting CD4+ clones mainly in CM and EM and contracting CD8+ clones in EMRA. Some SARS-CoV-2-responding clones were already detected in memory before infection.

Each CDR3 protein gets one entry after TCRdb re-called the 5' RACE reads with MiXCR. The sample lists a few hundred thousand distinct CDR3 sequences; around 15% were seen once. This CDR3 spans 15 amino acids. The germline V gene encodes CDR1 SEHNR and CDR2 FQNEAQ (reference sequence). Deletions cut 0 bases from V and 6 bases from J, with 11 bases between. The sequencing sample was made of PBMCs or a T cell subset sorted from them (not recorded which). The gene calls are TRBV7-9 and TRBJ2-2; a possible D gene is TRBD2 (5 bases). This sequence originates from a man aged 18 to 30 who had mild COVID-19 (a few samples of this study predate the infection). Cell type and time point are not known. The CDR3 coding sequence is TGTGCCAGCAGCTTAGCGCTGGGGAGTCCCGGGGAGCTGTTTTTT. This sequence encodes CASSLALGSPGELFF.